Below are 8 T cell receptor beta chains sequenced from a single sample in a study of early T cells in non-severe SARS-CoV-2 infection. TCRdb called the 5' RACE reads again in MiXCR, with one record for every CDR3 protein. This sample yields some 52,000 distinct CDR3 sequences, of which around 7.5% are seen a single time; 9.4% belongs to the top ten. What was sequenced was whole blood. These receptor sequences come from an adult who was a healthcare worker with PCR-confirmed SARS-CoV-2 infection or an uninfected control (not recorded which).

This clonotype was detected only a few times. The V and J genes are TRBV12-3 or TRBV12-4 and TRBJ2-7, with 10 nucleotides matching TRBD2. V dropped 5 bases and J dropped 0; count of bases not matched to a gene: 7. The CDR3 spans 16 residues. CDR3 amino acids: CASSPSGGGPSYEQYF. In DNA form, the CDR3 reads TGTGCCAGCAGTCCCAGCGGGGGGGGACCCTCCTACGAGCAGTACTTC.

This clonotype was detected many times. This rearrangement joins TRBV5-1 to TRBJ1-5; perhaps TRBD1 as D (6 bases). The CDR3 is made up of 14 amino acids. The V end lost 1 base, the J end lost 5 bases, and 10 bases lay between the germline ends. Germline lookup yields CDR1 SGHRS and CDR2 YFSETQ. The CDR3 is CASSLRAGDQPQHF. Here the CDR3 DNA reads TGCGCCAGCAGCTTGAGGGCAGGGGATCAGCCCCAGCATTTT.

About this clonotype: One end of the junction is discordant with germline, which a read error may explain. This chain uses TRBV20-1 with TRBJ2-1; D is possibly TRBD2 (5 bases). Germline loops: CDR1 DFQATT, CDR2 SNEGSKA (reference sequence). The CDR3 loop spans 11 amino acids. CDR3 sequence: CSAGLFSYPLF. Written as DNA, the CDR3 is TGCAGTGCTGGACTCTTTTCTTACCCCCTTTTC.

This clonotype was seen only once. The chain is built from TRBV12-3 or TRBV12-4 and TRBJ2-5, with 15 bases that match TRBD2. This CDR3 is built from 14 residues. V lost 6 bases to trimming and J lost 4 bases; unmatched junction nucleotides: 0. This CDR3 is CASRGLAGGETQYF. The CDR3 region has the DNA TGTGCCAGCAGGGGACTAGCGGGGGGAGAGACCCAGTACTTC.

The table lists this clonotype with many counts. This chain uses TRBV4-2 with TRBJ1-4; D not certain. Germline assignment: CDR1 LGHNA and CDR2 YNFKEQ. The CDR3 is 14 residues long. V lost 4 bases and J 0 bases, leaving 6 bases between the germline ends. The CDR3 region is CASSLQATNEKLFF. The CDR3 bases are TGTGCCAGCAGCCTACAAGCAACTAATGAAAAACTGTTTTTT.

V and J are TRBV6-4 and TRBJ2-1; 9 positions agree with TRBD2. Looked up from germline, CDR1 is MRHNA and CDR2 is SNTAGT. The CDR3 length is 16 residues. V was clipped by 1 base and J by 7 bases; unmatched bases: 8. The CDR3 nucleotides read TGTGCCAGCAGTGACTATCCAGCGGGAGGCGCGAATGAGCAGTTCTTC. Its protein product is CASSDYPAGGANEQFF.

CDR3 sequence: CSAGLAGVYEQYF. The CDR3 DNA reads as TGCAGTGCTGGACTAGCGGGAGTTTACGAGCAGTACTTC. The chain is built from TRBV20-1 and TRBJ2-7; 13 bases match TRBD2. This CDR3 contains 13 residues. Trimming removed 5 bases from V and 4 bases from J; junction bases left unmatched: 2. Germline V gives CDR1 DFQATT, CDR2 SNEGSKA (reference sequence).

This clonotype came up many times. J is TRBJ1-2 and V is TRBV7-9; TRBD1 might be the D (6 bases). The CDR3 contains 14 residues. V was cut by 5 bases and J by 7 bases, with 17 bases left in between. Germline lookup yields CDR1 SEHNR and CDR2 FQNEAQ (reference sequence). The CDR3 DNA reads TGTGCCAGCAGCCCGGAGGGGGGCGGTTTTGGCTACACCTTC. This codes for CASSPEGGGFGYTF. The full variable domain, in which reference TRBV7-9 and TRBJ1-2 provide the parts outside the CDR3, is DTGVSQNPRHKITKRGQNVTFRCDPISEHNRLYWYRQTLGQGPEFLTYFQNEAQLEKSRLLSDRFSAERPKGSFSTLEIQRTEQGDSAMYLCASSPEGGGFGYTFGSGTRLTVV.